The 30 T cell receptor beta chains listed next were all sequenced from one sample in a study of T cells in Graves' hyperthyroidism and ophthalmopathy (dated by TCRdb to the late 2010s). The library was prepared using multiplex PCR. TCRdb records Illumina HiSeq 2000 as the sequencer. TCR beta CDR3 regions were amplified from RNA transcripts. The first round of RT-PCR for the TCR CDR3 was performed with the HTBI primer set and the Qiagen OneStep RT-PCR kit. TCRdb trimmed public reads at Q25 via fastp, called clones via MiXCR and kept in-frame beta chains. Each CDR3 protein gets just one entry, which takes the most common genes and DNA from the rows behind it. The sample records 94,000 or so distinct CDR3 sequences, roughly half of which are singletons. Roughly a quarter of the sample rests with the top ten. Sample: blood. The receptors derive from a woman aged 40 to 50 with Graves' hyperthyroidism.

The J gene is TRBJ1-2, the V gene TRBV2; no firm D call. Looked up from germline, CDR1 is SNHLY and CDR2 is FYNNEI. Trimming took off 5 bases at V and 0 bases at J, with 7 bases between the two ends. The CDR3 runs 13 residues. In nucleotides, the CDR3 is TGTGCCAGCAGTCCCGGAACTAACTATGGCTACACCTTC. Protein sequence: CASSPGTNYGYTF.

This clonotype appeared many times. The chain has TRBV20-1 and TRBJ1-2; no clear D gene. The CDR3 contains 11 residues. From germline, CDR1 is DFQATT and CDR2 SNEGSKA (reference sequence). Trimming cost V 3 bases and J 8 bases, with 10 bases left between them. The CDR3 DNA reads as TGCAGTGCTAGCAACTCTATGGGCTACACCTTC. Its protein product is CSASNSMGYTF.

There are many counts of this clonotype. The CDR3 spells CASRGSQETQYF. For the CDR3, the DNA is TGTGCCAGCAGGGGCAGCCAAGAGACCCAGTACTTC. The chain couples TRBV2 to TRBJ2-5; no reliable D call. Per germline, CDR1 SNHLY and CDR2 FYNNEI. V gave up 6 bases and J gave up 1 base, with 6 bases separating them. The CDR3 contains 12 residues. Filled out from reference TRBV2 and TRBJ2-5, the complete variable domain reads EPEVTQTPSHQVTQMGQEVILRCVPISNHLYFYWYRQILGQKVEFLVSFYNNEISEKSEIFDDQFSVERPDGSNFTLKIRSTKLEDSAMYFCASRGSQETQYFGPGTRLLVL.

The table lists this clonotype with many counts. The chain employs TRBV7-9 and TRBJ1-2; a possible D gene is TRBD1 (5 bases). V was trimmed by 6 bases and J by 13 bases, leaving 15 bases between them. The CDR3 covers 11 residues. Germline assignment: CDR1 SEHNR and CDR2 FQNEAQ (reference sequence). The CDR3 DNA sequence: TGTGCCAGCAGATCAACGACAGATCTCACCTTC. Protein: CASRSTTDLTF.

This clonotype was recorded a few times. The junction departs from germline at one end; a sequencing error may be responsible. This chain uses TRBV5-1 with TRBJ1-1; 7 bases are a match to TRBD1. The CDR3 spans 16 residues. CDR1 is SGHRS, CDR2 YFSETQ, per germline. CDR3 sequence: CASSLRGQVMNTEALF. Written as DNA, the CDR3 is TGCGCCAGCAGCTTGCGAGGACAGGTCATGAACACTGAAGCTCTCTTT.

This sequence joins TRBV7-2 and TRBJ2-7, with a possible D match to TRBD2 (6 bases). Germline CDR1 and CDR2: SGHTA and FQGNSA. The CDR3 is 15 amino acids. Trimming removed 3 bases from V and 1 base from J, with 13 bases in between. CDR3 bases: TGTGCCAGCAGCTTCGGGTCCGGGGGTTCCTACGAGCAGTACTTC. Translation gives CASSFGSGGSYEQYF.

This clonotype was counted only a few times. Mismatch with germline at one junction end may stem from a read error. The genes are TRBV7-3 and TRBJ1-3, with D unclear. The CDR3 runs to 15 residues. Germline values: CDR1 SGHTA, CDR2 FQGTGA. CDR3: CASNQLPSSGNTIYF. CDR3 bases: TGCGCCAGCAACCAACTTCCCAGCTCTGGAAACACCATATATTTT.

This clonotype appeared many times. The chain links TRBV4-2 to TRBJ1-4; D is undetermined. CDR1 and CDR2 (germline): LGHNA, YNFKEQ. The V gene lost 1 base and the J gene lost 4 bases, with 4 bases spanning the gap. The CDR3 runs to 13 residues. In nucleotides, the CDR3 is TGTGCCAGCAGCCAAGCGGATAATGAAAAACTGTTTTTT. It yields the protein CASSQADNEKLFF.

The chain carries TRBV7-2 and TRBJ2-2; 10 positions agree with TRBD2. The CDR3 is made up of 16 amino acids. Germline values: CDR1 SGHTA, CDR2 FQGNSA. Trimming cost V 6 bases and J 1 base; bases outside gene matches: 5. The CDR3 sequence is CASSSRTSGNTGELFF. CDR3 in DNA: TGTGCCAGCAGTTCCCGGACTAGCGGGAACACCGGGGAGCTGTTTTTT.

This clonotype was counted ten times or more. The J gene is TRBJ2-7, the V gene TRBV7-9; D tentatively fits TRBD1 or TRBD2 (6 bases each). Germline CDR1 reads SEHNR; CDR2 reads FQNEAQ (reference sequence). The CDR3 runs to 14 residues. V was trimmed by 10 bases and J by 4 bases, leaving 20 bases between them. The CDR3, as DNA: TGTGCCACTCAGCTCGGAGGGGGACCTTACGAGCAGTACTTC. Protein: CATQLGGGPYEQYF. Based on the CDR3 plus reference TRBV7-9 and TRBJ2-7, the full variable domain is DTGVSQNPRHKITKRGQNVTFRCDPISEHNRLYWYRQTLGQGPEFLTYFQNEAQLEKSRLLSDRFSAERPKGSFSTLEIQRTEQGDSAMYLCATQLGGGPYEQYFGPGTRLTVT.

The V gene is TRBV6-1, the J gene TRBJ2-3; D may be TRBD1 or TRBD2 (5 bases each). CDR3 length: 19 residues. V was trimmed by 6 bases and J by 2 bases, leaving 27 bases between them. Germline V gene lookup returns CDR1 MNHNS and CDR2 SASEGT. The CDR3 DNA reads TGTGCCAGCAGGGGCTACGGACGGACTCGGGACCAATTCACAGATACGCAGTATTTT. It translates to CASRGYGRTRDQFTDTQYF.

This sequence joins TRBV7-2 and TRBJ1-1; the match to TRBD1 covers 7 bases. The CDR3 contains 13 residues. The V gene end was trimmed by 3 bases and the J gene end by 9 bases; junction bases not matched to a gene: 7. CDR1 SGHTA and CDR2 FQGNSA come from the germline V gene. CDR3 region: CASSLERGLQAFF. In DNA form, the CDR3 reads TGTGCCAGCAGCTTGGAGAGGGGGCTCCAAGCTTTCTTT.

The V gene is TRBV20-1, the J gene TRBJ2-7; D perhaps matches TRBD2 (5 bases). Looked up from germline, CDR1 is DFQATT and CDR2 is SNEGSKA (reference sequence). CDR3 length equals 16 residues. The V end lost 2 bases, the J end lost 6 bases, and 23 bases lay between the germline ends. The DNA for the CDR3 is TGCAGTGCTAGACCACACACGGGGAAGGGCGCGGCCGAGCAGTACTTC. As protein: CSARPHTGKGAAEQYF.

The table lists this clonotype with many counts. The chain joins TRBV4-3 to TRBJ2-7, with 11 bases aligning to TRBD2. Germline-derived CDR1 and CDR2 are LGHNA and YSLEER. This CDR3 is built from 16 residues. The J segment lost 6 bases and the V segment lost 0 bases, leaving 7 bases of the junction unmatched. CDR3 bases: TGCGCCAGCAGCCAAGATGGGCTAGCGGGAGGAGCCGAGCAGTACTTC. This sequence encodes CASSQDGLAGGAEQYF.

The CDR3 coding sequence is TGTGCCAGCAGTCCAGCGGGAGGCAATGAGCAGTTCTTC. Its translation is CASSPAGGNEQFF. V is TRBV5-6 and J is TRBJ2-1; 9 bases are a match to TRBD2. The CDR3 runs to 13 residues. The V segment lost 5 bases and the J segment 6 bases; nucleotides outside the gene matches: 3. Germline V gene data show CDR1 as SGHDT and CDR2 as YYEEEE.

This sequence joins TRBV25-1 and TRBJ2-6; 10 bases are a match to TRBD2. This CDR3 has 14 residues. V lost 5 bases and J lost 5; bases outside the gene matches: 0. The germline V gene has CDR1 MGHDK and CDR2 SYGVNS. Here the CDR3 DNA reads TGTGCCAGCAGTACTAGCGGGAGGGCCAACGTCCTGACTTTC. This translates into CASSTSGRANVLTF.

There are many counts of this clonotype. The chain recombines TRBV7-6 with TRBJ2-3; TRBD2 agrees at 9 bases. V lost 3 bases to trimming and J lost 5 bases; unmatched junction nucleotides: 9. There are 16 residues in the CDR3. Germline V gene data show CDR1 as SGHVS and CDR2 as FNYEAQ. CDR3 DNA: TGTGCCAGCAGCTTGGGGGCTAGCGGGATTATAGATACGCAGTATTTT. It is translated as CASSLGASGIIDTQYF.

This chain connects TRBV20-1 to TRBJ2-7, with 8 bases that match TRBD1. The CDR3 spans 14 residues. Germline V gene data show CDR1 as DFQATT and CDR2 as SNEGSKA (reference sequence). Losses at the gene ends were 1 base for V and 5 bases for J; bases not matched to a gene: 7. In nucleotides, the CDR3 is TGCAGTGCTAGAGCGACAGGGGCTGGCCACGAGCAGTACTTC. It is translated as CSARATGAGHEQYF.

V usage is TRBV12-3 or TRBV12-4 and J usage is TRBJ1-2, with 7 bases fitting TRBD1. J lost 7 bases, V lost 6 bases, and 11 bases had no gene match. The length of the CDR3 is 14 residues. The CDR3 loop is CASRMGRDRRGYTF. In DNA, the CDR3 is TGTGCCAGCAGGATGGGCCGGGACAGACGTGGCTACACCTTC.

The J gene is TRBJ1-5, the V gene TRBV2; tentatively, D is TRBD1 (6 bases). Germline CDR1 SNHLY, CDR2 FYNNEI. This CDR3 is built from 14 residues. V lost 6 bases to trimming and J lost 6 bases, with 15 bases between them. The CDR3, as DNA: TGTGCCAGCAGCTTCCAGGAAGGGGGTCAGCCCCAGCATTTT. This translates into CASSFQEGGQPQHF.

In its sample, this clonotype was seen many times. The chain has TRBV10-3 and TRBJ2-7; D uncertain. In germline, CDR1 is ENHRY, CDR2 SYGVKD. Trimming took off 10 bases at V and 5 bases at J, with 18 bases between the two ends. This CDR3 is built from 13 residues. The CDR3 nucleotides are TGTGCCACCTCCCCCCAAGGAAGGCACGAGCAGTACTTC. Its translation is CATSPQGRHEQYF.

This clonotype occurred many times. The rearrangement joins TRBV5-1 to TRBJ1-2, with D possibly being TRBD1 (5 bases). Between the trimmed V and J ends, which lost 7 bases and 4 bases, there was a span of 14 bases. From germline, CDR1 is SGHRS and CDR2 YFSETQ. The CDR3 contains 13 residues. CDR3: CASFTTQGYGYTF. The CDR3 coding sequence is TGCGCCAGCTTCACGACCCAGGGCTATGGCTACACCTTC.

As for this clonotype: The junction does not match germline at one end; this may be a read error. The rearrangement uses TRBV2 and TRBJ1-4; maybe TRBD1 (6 bases). This CDR3 has 15 amino acids. CDR1 SNHLY and CDR2 FYNNEI come from the germline V gene. CDR3 region: CASSLAGGDPEKPFF. Written as DNA, the CDR3 is TGTGCCAGCAGTTTAGCGGGGGGCGATCCTGAAAAACCGTTTTTT.

The genes are TRBV10-3 and TRBJ1-2; no reliable D call. The V gene's germline CDR1 is ENHRY and CDR2 SYGVKD. This CDR3 comprises 14 residues. The ends were cut back, 5 bases at V and 5 bases at J, with 15 bases in the middle. The CDR3 coding sequence is TGTGCCATCAGTTCGACACAAGGCGATTATGGCTACACCTTC. Protein: CAISSTQGDYGYTF.

This clonotype was counted ten times or more. This chain joins TRBV5-4 and TRBJ2-6; TRBD1 agrees at 7 bases. This CDR3 has 16 residues. J gave up 0 bases and V 6 bases, and 6 bases lay outside the gene matches. Germline V gives CDR1 SGHNT, CDR2 YYREEE (reference sequence). The CDR3 nucleotides are TGTGCCAGCACCCCGGGACAGCGCTCTGGGGCCAACGTCCTGACTTTC. It is translated as CASTPGQRSGANVLTF.

This clonotype appeared a single time. A much bigger clone sits one base away, suggesting this may be a read error. This chain uses TRBV19 with TRBJ1-1; 9 nucleotides agree with TRBD1. Looked up from germline, CDR1 is LNHDA and CDR2 is SQIVND (reference sequence). The J segment lost 4 bases and the V segment lost 6 bases, leaving 12 bases of the junction unmatched. The CDR3 is 16 amino acids. The CDR3 DNA reads as TGTGCCAGTAGGCGACAGGGGGTGCTTCTCGGCACTGAAGCTTTCTTT. It codes for CASRRQGVLLGTEAFF.

In regard to this clonotype: One junction end does not reproduce the germline sequence, and a read error may be involved. The chain combines TRBV20-1 with TRBJ2-5; D might be TRBD1 or TRBD2, each matching 5 bases. This CDR3 is built from 11 residues. CDR1 and CDR2 (germline): DFQATT, SNEGSKA (reference sequence). The CDR3, as DNA: TGCAGTACTAGTGGGCCGGGGACGCAGTACTTC. This codes for CSTSGPGTQYF.

This clonotype was seen a single time. V gene TRBV7-2 combines with J gene TRBJ2-7; TRBD2 aligns across 10 bases. CDR1 and CDR2 (germline): SGHTA, FQGNSA. V lost 4 bases to trimming and J lost 2 bases; unmatched junction nucleotides: 5. There are 15 residues in the CDR3. CDR3 amino acids: CASSSDTSGTYEQYF. CDR3 nucleotide sequence: TGTGCCAGCAGCTCTGATACTAGCGGGACCTACGAGCAGTACTTC.

This clonotype was observed at least ten times. The chain links TRBV4-1 to TRBJ2-7; the D call may be TRBD1 or TRBD2 (6 bases each). CDR1 and CDR2 from the germline V gene are MGHRA and YSYEKL. CDR3 length: 15 amino acids. V lost 1 base, J lost 3 bases, and 13 bases lay in between. In DNA form, the CDR3 reads TGCGCCAGCAGCCAAGCCGGGGGCTACGGCTACGAGCAGTACTTC. This sequence encodes CASSQAGGYGYEQYF.

The chain employs TRBV9 and TRBJ1-2, with 10 bases matching TRBD1. The CDR3 runs to 16 residues. Germline-derived CDR1 and CDR2 are SGDLS and YYNGEE. The V gene end was trimmed by 3 bases and the J gene end by 5 bases; junction bases not matched to a gene: 10. CDR3 DNA: TGTGCCAGCAGCGCAACCGGGACAGGGGAAAGTTATGGCTACACCTTC. Translated, it gives CASSATGTGESYGYTF.